One and the same sample provided the 11 T cell receptor beta chains below, sequenced in a study of T cell responses to AZD1222 COVID-19 vaccine. Sequenced by immunoSEQ multiplex PCR; TCRdb stores in-frame clones only, minus some. The repertoire consists of 150,000 or so clones, with 90% to 95% occurring once and the leading ten covering 3.6%. Specimen: peripheral blood, collected 28 days after the second AZD1222 dose. The receptors originated from an adult who received the AZD1222 COVID-19 vaccine.

This chain uses TRBV9 with TRBJ1-3, with D possibly matching TRBD1 (5 bases). CDR1 and CDR2 (germline): SGDLS, YYNGEE. The CDR3 length is 16 residues. Trimming took off 0 bases at V and 4 bases at J, with 14 bases between the two ends. The CDR3 loop is CASSVDAVRDGNTIYF. CDR3 DNA sequence: TGTGCCAGCAGCGTAGACGCGGTAAGGGACGGAAACACCATATATTTT.

This chain connects TRBV11-3 to TRBJ2-6; 7 nucleotides match TRBD1. The V segment lost 5 bases and the J segment 15 bases; nucleotides outside the gene matches: 13. The CDR3 is 14 amino acids. Germline V gives CDR1 SGHNT, CDR2 YENEEA. The CDR3 coding sequence is TGTGCCAGCAGCAAAGGGGACAGTCAAGGGTCCCTGACTTTC. Its translation: CASSKGDSQGSLTF.

This chain uses TRBV12-2 with TRBJ1-6; TRBD1 was called by the table and not checked on the DNA. TRBV12-2 is reported as a pseudogene. The CDR3 length is 14 residues. The CDR3 loop reads CASRLGPGVGPLHF. Written as DNA, the CDR3 is TGTGCAAGTCGCTTAGGGCCAGGGGTAGGACCCCTCCACTTT.

V is TRBV7-2 and J is TRBJ1-3; the D is unclear. CDR1 SGHTA and CDR2 FQGNSA come from the germline V gene. The V gene lost 0 bases and the J gene lost 4 bases, with 10 bases spanning the gap. There are 15 residues in the CDR3. The DNA for the CDR3 is TGTGCCAGCAGCTTAGCGAGGCAGTGGGGAAACACCATATATTTT. Its protein product is CASSLARQWGNTIYF.

The chain combines TRBV28 with TRBJ1-5, with 9 bases aligning to TRBD1. Germline lookup yields CDR1 MDHEN and CDR2 SYDVKM. The CDR3 extends over 15 amino acids. V gave up 5 bases and J gave up 3 bases; unmatched junction bases: 5. DNA of the CDR3: TGTGCCAGCAGTACCAACAGGGGGCTCAATCAGCCCCAGCATTTT. This translates into CASSTNRGLNQPQHF.

The table lists this clone with a few counts. The chain recombines TRBV27 with TRBJ2-2; D is perhaps TRBD2 (6 bases). CDR3 length: 13 residues. In germline, CDR1 is MNHEY, CDR2 SMNVEV (reference sequence). V was clipped by 9 bases and J by 2 bases, with 10 bases between them. CDR3 bases: TGTGCCAGTAGGGACTTTAACACCGGGGAGCTGTTTTTT. It translates to CASRDFNTGELFF.

The chain carries TRBV28 and TRBJ2-5; the match to TRBD1 covers 10 bases. Germline lookup yields CDR1 MDHEN and CDR2 SYDVKM. Trimming took 5 bases from V and 4 from J; bases not matched to a gene: 10. The CDR3 spans 16 residues. CDR3 sequence (DNA): TGTGCCAGCAGTGCCCACGGGACAGGGGATACAGAGACCCAGTACTTC. The encoded protein is CASSAHGTGDTETQYF.

The chain carries TRBV7-2 and TRBJ2-2; weak D call: TRBD2 (5 bases). Trimming removed 5 bases at V and 4 bases at J, with 17 bases between. CDR3 size: 16 residues. Germline lookup yields CDR1 SGHTA and CDR2 FQGNSA. The CDR3 region has the DNA TGTGCCAGCAGCAACCCCGGGGTGCTCGGCACCGGGGAGCTGTTTTTT. Encoded protein: CASSNPGVLGTGELFF.

This chain joins TRBV25-1 and TRBJ2-5; 8 bases map to TRBD2. Germline loops: CDR1 MGHDK, CDR2 SYGVNS. Trimming at V came to 4 bases and at J to 1 base, leaving 5 bases not matched to a gene. The CDR3 is 15 amino acids. The CDR3 DNA reads TGTGCCAGCAGTGGGTATAGCGGGACCCAAGAGACCCAGTACTTC. It translates to CASSGYSGTQETQYF.

V and J are TRBV4-3 and TRBJ1-2; 7 bases are shared with TRBD1. With V trimmed by 5 bases and J by 4 bases, 7 bases remained unmatched. CDR1 and CDR2 (germline): LGHNA, YSLEER. The CDR3 length is 14 residues. This chain's CDR3 is CASSNPGQPYGYTF. The CDR3 bases are TGCGCCAGCAGCAACCCGGGACAGCCCTATGGCTACACCTTC.

The chain carries TRBV18 and TRBJ2-1, with D possibly TRBD2 on 5 matching bases. The germline V and J ends were trimmed by 2 bases and 6 bases, with 5 bases remaining between them. Germline CDR1 KGHSH, CDR2 LQKENI. The CDR3 sequence is 12 residues long. In DNA form, the CDR3 reads TGTGCCAGCTCACCAGGGAGCAATGAGCAGTTCTTC. Translation gives CASSPGSNEQFF.